This TCR beta chain was identified during a study of shared clonotypes between healthy human individuals. Generated by immunoSEQ multiplex PCR, the TCRdb table keeps only in-frame clones and is missing some. The sample lists around 480,000 clones, approximately 79% occurring once. Trimming left V 3 bases short and J 0 bases short, with 12 bases between. Per the germline V gene, CDR1 is SGDLS and CDR2 is YYNGEE. This CDR3 comprises 15 residues. Donors had no recently reported acute infections or vaccinations and were HIV-negative. The sequenced material came from PBMCs. This TCR derives from a woman aged 35 to 49 in good health. Some clones in this sample may be carry-over from other donors' samples. The chain combines TRBV9 with TRBJ1-2, with D perhaps matching TRBD1 (6 bases). In DNA form, the CDR3 reads TGTGCCAGCAGCGCCCGACAGGATGCTAACTATGGCTACACCTTC. Its translation: CASSARQDANYGYTF.